The 14 T cell receptor beta chains reported below all come from one sample, sequenced in a study of cytomegalovirus exposure and HLA in healthy donors. PCR was performed using 60 Vbeta and 13 Jbeta primers. The table came from immunoSEQ multiplex PCR; TCRdb's copy has only in-frame clones and leaves some out. The sample comprises some 120,000 clones, approximately 81% of which are singletons, and 2.5% to 3% rests with the top ten. Sequenced: PBMCs. The source of these receptors is a woman between 18 and 29 years old in good health and CMV-seropositive.

CDR3 amino acids: CATSRGWTGELFF. CDR3 coding DNA: TGTGCCACCAGCAGAGGTTGGACAGGGGAGCTGTTTTTT. The gene calls are TRBV15 and TRBJ2-2; TRBD1 might be the D (5 bases). Germline CDR1 reads LNHNV; CDR2 reads YYDKDF (reference sequence). Trimming took 1 base from V and 8 from J, leaving 8 bases between them. This CDR3 contains 13 residues. The full variable domain, completed using reference TRBV15 and TRBJ2-2, is DAMVIQNPRYQVTQFGKPVTLSCSQTLNHNVMYWYQQKSSQAPKLLFHYYDKDFNNEADTPDNFQSRRPNTSFCFLDIRSPGLGDTAMYLCATSRGWTGELFFGEGSRLTVL.

The chain combines TRBV5-1 with TRBJ1-1; D might be TRBD1 (6 bases). V dropped 1 base and J dropped 0 bases, with 19 bases sitting between them. Germline V lookup: CDR1 SGHRS, CDR2 YFSETQ. This CDR3 spans 18 amino acids. DNA for the CDR3: TGCGCCAGCAGCTTGAATCCAGGGGATAAGAACCTGAACACTGAAGCTTTCTTT. Translation gives CASSLNPGDKNLNTEAFF. Full variable domain (outside the CDR3, taken from reference TRBV5-1 and TRBJ1-1): KAGVTQTPRYLIKTRGQQVTLSCSPISGHRSVSWYQQTPGQGLQFLFEYFSETQRNKGNFPGRFSGRQFSNSRSEMNVSTLELGDSALYLCASSLNPGDKNLNTEAFFGQGTRLTVV.

This chain connects TRBV7-9 to TRBJ2-6; the match to TRBD1 covers 8 bases. CDR1 and CDR2 (germline): SEHNR, FQNEAQ (reference sequence). The CDR3 extends over 17 amino acids. Trimming at V came to 2 bases and at J to 4 bases, leaving 7 bases not matched to a gene. CDR3: CASSLRQGARGANVLTF. CDR3 DNA: TGTGCCAGCAGCTTAAGGCAGGGGGCAAGAGGGGCCAACGTCCTGACTTTC.

This clone came up a few times. The rearrangement uses TRBV5-1 and TRBJ1-1; D gene unclear. Trimming shortened V by 2 bases and J by 4 bases, and 6 bases separated the two germline ends. The CDR3 consists of 12 residues. Germline V gene lookup returns CDR1 SGHRS and CDR2 YFSETQ. DNA of the CDR3: TGCGCCAGCAGCTTTTCCGGCACTGAAGCTTTCTTT. Protein product: CASSFSGTEAFF.

The chain uses TRBV5-6 and TRBJ2-4; D gene ambiguous. The V gene's germline CDR1 is SGHDT and CDR2 YYEEEE. V lost 2 bases and J 7 bases, leaving 7 bases between the germline ends. The CDR3 totals 12 residues. The CDR3 DNA reads as TGTGCCAGCAGCTTTCTCAGGAACATTCAGTACTTC. This codes for CASSFLRNIQYF.

A remark on this clone: One end of the junction fails to match germline, which may point to a read error. This chain uses TRBV7-9 with TRBJ2-1; 7 positions match TRBD1. This CDR3 is built from 12 residues. Germline values: CDR1 SEHNR, CDR2 FQNEAQ (reference sequence). The CDR3 is CTSTGWGQEQFF. In DNA, the CDR3 is TGTACCAGCACCGGGTGGGGACAGGAGCAGTTCTTC. The variable domain in full, with the rest retrieved from reference TRBV7-9 and TRBJ2-1, is DTGVSQNPRHKITKRGQNVTFRCDPISEHNRLYWYRQTLGQGPEFLTYFQNEAQLEKSRLLSDRFSAERPKGSFSTLEIQRTEQGDSAMYLCTSTGWGQEQFFGPGTRLTVL.

The V and J genes are TRBV6-1 and TRBJ1-1; perhaps TRBD1 as D (6 bases). CDR1 is MNHNS and CDR2 is SASEGT in the germline V gene. This CDR3 region has 15 residues. The V gene lost 3 bases and the J gene lost 4 bases, with 15 bases spanning the gap. CDR3 sequence (DNA): TGTGCCAGCAGTGATACAGGGTCGGTGGCCACTGAAGCTTTCTTT. It translates to CASSDTGSVATEAFF.

This clone has just a few counts. Sequence at one end of the junction differs from germline and may be a read error. This chain links TRBV5-1 with TRBJ2-7; TRBD1 matches 9 bases. There are 13 residues in the CDR3. CDR1 and CDR2 (germline): SGHRS, YFSETQ. CDR3 nucleotides: TGCGCCAGCAGCTTGGACCTACCGGGACAGGGAGACTTC. Translation gives CASSLDLPGQGDF.

This chain uses TRBV9 with TRBJ1-5, with a weak D call TRBD1 (5 bases). CDR3 length equals 14 residues. Between the trimmed V and J ends, which lost 3 bases and 1 base, there was a span of 8 bases. CDR1 and CDR2 from the germline V gene are SGDLS and YYNGEE. CDR3 nucleotide sequence: TGTGCCAGCAGCGATAGACAGAGCAATCAGCCCCAGCATTTT. This sequence encodes CASSDRQSNQPQHF.

V usage is TRBV30 and J usage is TRBJ1-4; 9 positions agree with TRBD1. This CDR3 has 15 amino acids. V dropped 3 bases and J dropped 5; count of bases not matched to a gene: 7. Germline values: CDR1 GTSNPN, CDR2 SVGIG (reference sequence). CDR3 sequence: CAWRTTGTGNEKLFF. DNA for the CDR3: TGTGCCTGGAGGACCACCGGGACAGGGAATGAAAAACTGTTTTTT. Combining the CDR3 with reference TRBV30 and TRBJ1-4 gives the whole variable domain SQTIHQWPATLVQPVGSPLSLECTVEGTSNPNLYWYRQAAGRGLQLLFYSVGIGQISSEVPQNLSASRPQDRQFILSSKKLLLSDSGFYLCAWRTTGTGNEKLFFGSGTQLSVL.

This clone was seen more than once but under ten times. The chain employs TRBV6-1 and TRBJ1-5; 7 bases line up with TRBD1. V dropped 7 bases and J dropped 0; count of bases not matched to a gene: 18. Germline-derived CDR1 and CDR2 are MNHNS and SASEGT. CDR3 size: 19 residues. CDR3 region: CASNKAKGTAEYSNQPQHF. The CDR3, as DNA: TGTGCCAGCAATAAAGCCAAGGGGACAGCAGAATATAGCAATCAGCCCCAGCATTTT.

This clone was found a few times. The junction differs from germline at one of its ends, possibly a read error. The rearrangement uses TRBV7-9 and TRBJ2-7; 7 bases align to TRBD1. The CDR3 runs to 12 residues. Looked up from germline, CDR1 is SEHNR and CDR2 is FQNEAQ (reference sequence). CDR3 region: CASSLEPGQSFF. The CDR3 region has the DNA TGTGCCAGCAGCTTAGAACCGGGACAGTCCTTCTTC.

The J gene is TRBJ2-3, the V gene TRBV4-1; D possibly corresponds to TRBD1 (5 bases). The CDR3 is 16 amino acids. The V gene lost 0 bases and the J gene lost 2 bases, with 12 bases spanning the gap. Germline CDR1 MGHRA, CDR2 YSYEKL. The CDR3 here is CASSQEPDSLTDTQYF. In DNA, the CDR3 is TGCGCCAGCAGCCAAGAACCAGACAGTCTCACAGATACGCAGTATTTT.

To note about this clone: The junction and the germline gene differ at one end; a read error may be behind it. V is TRBV10-2 and J is TRBJ1-2; TRBD1 aligns across 10 bases. This CDR3 has 15 residues. CDR1 and CDR2 (germline): WSHSY, SAAADI. CDR3 DNA: TGCGCTAGCAGAGGACCCGGGACAGGGGTATATGGCTACACCTTC. Protein product: CASRGPGTGVYGYTF.